One and the same sample provided the 5 T cell receptor beta chains below, sequenced in a study of CXCR3-negative and CXCR3-positive naive CD8 T cells. General study results and limits: CXCR3-positive naive cells carried more hydrophobic TRB CDR3s than CXCR3-negative ones.

For these receptors, no antigen is known. The study made its TRB cDNA libraries by 5' RACE, adding UMI labels. Reprocessing the 5' RACE reads, TCRdb reports a single entry for every CDR3 protein and omits DNA. The listing contains about 60,000 distinct CDR3 sequences. Sequencing used naive CXCR3+ CD8+ T cells from blood. Subset reported: CD45RO-CCR7+CD27+CD95- naive CD8+ T cells expressing CXCR3 (TNR3+). These receptors all come from a human donor in good health. Some clones in this sample may be carry-over from other donors' samples.

The chain combines TRBV27 with TRBJ2-7; the TRBD2 assignment by TCRdb is unverifiable without DNA. CDR1 is MNHEY and CDR2 is SMNVEV in the germline V gene (reference sequence). This CDR3 is 16 amino acids long. This CDR3 is CASTLTIPGGGYEQYF.

This chain's CDR3 is CSARDLLGLNEQYF. This chain links TRBV20-1 with TRBJ2-7. Germline values: CDR1 DFQATT, CDR2 SNEGSKA (reference sequence). The CDR3 is made up of 14 amino acids.

The chain carries TRBV3-2 and TRBJ2-7; TCRdb's D call, TRBD2, is unchecked because there is no DNA. TRBV3-2 is given as a pseudogene. The CDR3 is made up of 15 amino acids. This chain's CDR3 is CASSEPEAGPYEQYF.

V is TRBV6-2 or TRBV6-3 and J is TRBJ1-1; absent DNA, TCRdb's TRBD1 call cannot be checked. Germline values: CDR1 MNHEY, CDR2 SVGEGT. The CDR3 spans 17 residues. The CDR3 is CASTIRIPGQGRTEAFF.

V and J are TRBV7-6 and TRBJ2-2; TCRdb lists TRBD1, though no DNA is available to test this call. The CDR3 runs 16 residues. Germline V gene data show CDR1 as SGHVS and CDR2 as FNYEAQ. CDR3 amino acids: CASTPPGTGNTGELFF. The whole variable domain, remainder taken from reference TRBV7-6 and TRBJ2-2, is GAGVSQSPRYKVTKRGQDVALRCDPISGHVSLYWYRQALGQGPEFLTYFNYEAQQDKSGLPNDRFSAERPEGSISTLTIQRTEQRDSAMYRCASTPPGTGNTGELFFGEGSRLTVL.